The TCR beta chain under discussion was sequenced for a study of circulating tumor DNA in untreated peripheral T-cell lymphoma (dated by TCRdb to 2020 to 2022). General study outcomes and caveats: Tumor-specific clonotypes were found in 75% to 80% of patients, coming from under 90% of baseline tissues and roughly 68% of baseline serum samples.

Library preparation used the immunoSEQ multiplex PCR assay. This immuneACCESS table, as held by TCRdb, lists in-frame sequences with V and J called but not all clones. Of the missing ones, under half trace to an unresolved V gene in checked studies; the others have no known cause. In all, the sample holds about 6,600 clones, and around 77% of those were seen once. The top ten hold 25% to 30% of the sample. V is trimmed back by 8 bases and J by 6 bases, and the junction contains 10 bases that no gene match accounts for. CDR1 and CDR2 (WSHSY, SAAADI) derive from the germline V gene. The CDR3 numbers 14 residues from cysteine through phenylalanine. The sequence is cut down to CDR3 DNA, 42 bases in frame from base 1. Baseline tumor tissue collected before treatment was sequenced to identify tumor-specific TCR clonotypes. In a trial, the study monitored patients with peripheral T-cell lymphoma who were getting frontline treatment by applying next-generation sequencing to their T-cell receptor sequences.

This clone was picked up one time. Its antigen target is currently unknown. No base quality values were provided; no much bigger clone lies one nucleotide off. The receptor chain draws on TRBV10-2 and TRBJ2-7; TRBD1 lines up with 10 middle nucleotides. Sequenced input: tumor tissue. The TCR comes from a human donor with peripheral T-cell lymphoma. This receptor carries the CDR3 CASGLDRGLSEQYF. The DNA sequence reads TGCGCCAGCGGCCTAGACAGGGGGCTGAGCGAGCAGTACTTC.